This T cell receptor beta chain was retrieved from a study of T-cell memory formation after mild COVID-19. Study at large: The study found TCR clusters largely donor specific.

Study-wide points: The study found contracting CD4+ clones mainly in CM and EM and contracting CD8+ clones in EMRA.

TCRdb analysed the 5' RACE reads with MiXCR anew, one entry per CDR3 protein. The table shows a few hundred thousand distinct CDR3 sequences, with 14% occurring only once. Between the trimmed V and J ends, which lost 4 bases and 10 bases, there was a span of 17 bases. There are 13 residues in the CDR3. Germline V lookup: CDR1 SGHRS, CDR2 YFSETQ. Comment on this clonotype: Its specificity is not known.

The chain uses TRBV5-1 and TRBJ2-5; the D is unclear. The TCR comes from a man between 18 and 29 years old who had mild COVID-19 (a few samples of this study predate the infection). Cell type and time point are not known. Source material: PBMCs or a T cell subset sorted from them (not recorded which). The CDR3 loop is CASSQDPDKDQYF. As DNA, the CDR3 is TGCGCCAGCAGCCAGGACCCAGACAAGGACCAGTACTTC.